The 5 T cell receptor beta chains below were found in one sample sequenced in a study of shared clonotypes between healthy human individuals. Measured with immunoSEQ multiplex PCR; TCRdb has only the in-frame clones, and not every one. Here the sample spans a few hundred thousand clones, over 60% being singletons. Sequencing was done on a sample of memory CD4+ T cells sorted from blood. Subset in this sample: CD45RA-negative fraction. Receptors were obtained from a man aged 25-40 years in good health.

The chain has TRBV4-3 and TRBJ2-5; weak D call: TRBD2 (5 bases). V gave up 4 bases and J gave up 0 bases, with 15 bases separating them. Per the germline V gene, CDR1 is LGHNA and CDR2 is YSLEER. The CDR3 extends over 16 amino acids. CDR3 amino acids: CASSLDYTSYQETQYF. In DNA, the CDR3 is TGCGCCAGCAGCCTAGACTACACTTCGTACCAAGAGACCCAGTACTTC.

J is TRBJ1-4 and V is TRBV7-8; no reliable D call. Germline V CDR1 and CDR2: SGHVS, FQNEAQ. Deletions cut 1 base from V and 6 bases from J, with 12 bases between. The CDR3 runs to 15 residues. The CDR3, as DNA: TGTGCCAGCAGCTTAGGCCTGACCCTGGATGAAAAACTGTTTTTT. It specifies CASSLGLTLDEKLFF.

This CDR3 reads CASGPRKGSGETQYF. CDR3 DNA: TGTGCCAGCGGTCCTAGAAAGGGGTCGGGAGAGACCCAGTACTTC. The rearrangement joins TRBV6-9 to TRBJ2-5; D perhaps matches TRBD1 (5 bases). The CDR3 runs 15 residues. Trimming removed 8 bases at V and 4 bases at J, with 20 bases between. Germline lookup yields CDR1 MNHGY and CDR2 SVAAGI.

The rearrangement uses TRBV2 and TRBJ2-7, with a weak D call TRBD1 (6 bases). This CDR3 region has 13 residues. Germline values: CDR1 SNHLY, CDR2 FYNNEI. Between the trimmed V and J ends, which lost 7 bases and 4 bases, there was a span of 14 bases. CDR3 coding DNA: TGTGCCAGCAAGCTAGGGGGAGAGTACGAGCAGTACTTC. This sequence encodes CASKLGGEYEQYF.

This clone was seen more than once but under ten times. The V call is TRBV18, the J call TRBJ2-5, with D possibly TRBD1 on 5 matching bases. Germline V gene sequence: CDR1 KGHSH, CDR2 LQKENI. Trimming pared 0 bases from V and 2 bases from J, leaving 16 bases between. The CDR3 is 17 residues long. The DNA for the CDR3 is TGTGCCAGCTCACCACCGAGATCGCAGGGCATACAAGAGACCCAGTACTTC. It is translated as CASSPPRSQGIQETQYF.